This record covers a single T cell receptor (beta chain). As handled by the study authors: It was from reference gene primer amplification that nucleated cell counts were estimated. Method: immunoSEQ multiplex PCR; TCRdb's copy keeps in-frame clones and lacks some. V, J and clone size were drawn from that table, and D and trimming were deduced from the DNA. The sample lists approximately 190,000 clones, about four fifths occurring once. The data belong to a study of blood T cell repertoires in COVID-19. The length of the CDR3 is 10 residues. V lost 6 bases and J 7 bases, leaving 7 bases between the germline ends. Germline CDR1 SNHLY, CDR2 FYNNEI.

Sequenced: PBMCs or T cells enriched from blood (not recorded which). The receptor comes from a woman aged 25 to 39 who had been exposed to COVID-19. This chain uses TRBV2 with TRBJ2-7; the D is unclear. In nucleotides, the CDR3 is TGTGCCAGCAGCCGTCGGGAGCAGTACTTC. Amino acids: CASSRREQYF.